These 15 T cell receptor beta chains were all obtained from the same sample, sequenced in a study of early T cells in non-severe SARS-CoV-2 infection. MiXCR, applied by TCRdb to the 5' RACE reads, yields one record per CDR3 protein. The table has about 59,000 distinct CDR3 sequences, roughly 12% seen once. Sequencing was performed on whole blood. The receptors were gathered from an adult who was a healthcare worker with PCR-confirmed SARS-CoV-2 infection or an uninfected control (not recorded which).

Of note for this clonotype: A read error may be the cause here, since a much bigger clone is one base away. The chain is built from TRBV4-1 and TRBJ1-1; D is undetermined. Germline assignment: CDR1 MGHRA and CDR2 YSYEKL. The CDR3 is 15 residues long. CDR3 protein: CANSQDQGVGTEAFF. The CDR3 DNA reads TGCGCCAACAGCCAAGATCAAGGAGTCGGGACTGAAGCTTTCTTT.

There are many counts of this clonotype. This chain connects TRBV25-1 to TRBJ2-5; D is perhaps TRBD2 (5 bases). Germline loops: CDR1 MGHDK, CDR2 SYGVNS. Trimming cost V 2 bases and J 5 bases, with 9 bases left between them. This CDR3 contains 13 residues. The CDR3 loop is CASSEAGRETQYF. In DNA form, the CDR3 reads TGTGCCAGCAGTGAAGCGGGCCGCGAGACCCAGTACTTC.

This clonotype was seen a handful of times. This chain joins TRBV28 and TRBJ2-7, with 7 bases matching TRBD1. Per germline, CDR1 MDHEN and CDR2 SYDVKM. The CDR3 totals 15 residues. Trimming took 3 bases from V and 2 from J; bases not matched to a gene: 7. The CDR3 region has the DNA TGTGCCAGCAGTTTTACAGGGGAACCCACCTACGAGCAGTACTTC. Translation: CASSFTGEPTYEQYF.

This clonotype was found many times. The rearrangement joins TRBV3-1 to TRBJ2-1; 9 nucleotides align to TRBD2. Germline CDR1 is LGHDT and CDR2 is YNNKEL (reference sequence). The CDR3 is 17 amino acids. The trim removed 0 bases at V and 6 bases at J, leaving 9 bases unmatched. CDR3 in DNA: TGTGCCAGCAGCCAAGATCCCCCGCGGGGGGGCCGCAATGAGCAGTTCTTC. Translation gives CASSQDPPRGGRNEQFF.

This clonotype occurred many times. The chain links TRBV12-3 or TRBV12-4 to TRBJ1-2; 8 bases align to TRBD1. This CDR3 is 15 amino acids long. With 5 bases clipped from V and 4 bases from J, the junction kept 9 bases outside the gene matches. The CDR3 is CASSPPRGRGYGYTF. As DNA, the CDR3 is TGTGCCAGCAGTCCACCCAGGGGGCGCGGCTATGGCTACACCTTC.

There are many counts of this clonotype. V and J are TRBV2 and TRBJ2-3, with 9 bases identical to TRBD1. Germline loops: CDR1 SNHLY, CDR2 FYNNEI. The CDR3 is made up of 16 amino acids. The V gene end was trimmed by 3 bases and the J gene end by 3 bases; junction bases not matched to a gene: 7. CDR3: CASSDRDRALTDTQYF. CDR3 DNA: TGTGCCAGCAGTGATAGGGACAGGGCTTTGACAGATACGCAGTATTTT.

This chain connects TRBV5-1 to TRBJ1-1, with D hard to call. Germline-derived CDR1 and CDR2 are SGHRS and YFSETQ. The CDR3 extends over 11 amino acids. V dropped 5 bases and J dropped 5 bases, with 7 bases sitting between them. The chain's CDR3 is CASSRDTEAFF. The CDR3 nucleotides are TGCGCCAGCAGTCGAGATACTGAAGCTTTCTTT. Full variable domain (remainder filled in from reference TRBV5-1 and TRBJ1-1): KAGVTQTPRYLIKTRGQQVTLSCSPISGHRSVSWYQQTPGQGLQFLFEYFSETQRNKGNFPGRFSGRQFSNSRSEMNVSTLELGDSALYLCASSRDTEAFFGQGTRLTVV.

This clonotype was counted many times. The CDR3 loop reads CASSPLPQGATLNTEAFF. CDR3 coding DNA: TGTGCCAGCTCACCCCTCCCCCAGGGGGCAACCCTGAACACTGAAGCTTTCTTT. The gene calls are TRBV18 and TRBJ1-1; 8 nucleotides line up with TRBD1. The ends lost 3 bases at V and 0 bases at J; junction bases unmatched: 12. Germline V CDR1 and CDR2: KGHSH, LQKENI. CDR3 size: 18 residues.

This clonotype showed up many times. The rearrangement joins TRBV13 to TRBJ2-5, with 8 nucleotides matching TRBD2. The CDR3 extends over 15 amino acids. CDR1 PRHDT and CDR2 FYEKMQ come from the germline V gene (reference sequence). With V trimmed by 5 bases and J by 2 bases, 7 bases remained unmatched. CDR3 in amino acids: CASSALAGGQETQYF. The CDR3 DNA follows: TGTGCCAGCAGCGCTCTAGCGGGTGGTCAAGAGACCCAGTACTTC.

This clonotype showed up many times. The chain has TRBV7-2 and TRBJ2-1; TRBD2 agrees at 8 bases. The V gene end was trimmed by 5 bases and the J gene end by 7 bases; junction bases not matched to a gene: 10. The CDR3 is 15 residues long. Per germline, CDR1 SGHTA and CDR2 FQGNSA. The CDR3 DNA reads as TGTGCCAGCAGCCTCGGACTAGCTGGGACGAATGAGCAGTTCTTC. Residues: CASSLGLAGTNEQFF. The full variable domain, rest sourced from reference TRBV7-2 and TRBJ2-1, is GAGVSQSPSNKVTEKGKDVELRCDPISGHTALYWYRQSLGQGLEFLIYFQGNSAPDKSGLPSDRFSAERTGGSVSTLTIQRTQQEDSAVYLCASSLGLAGTNEQFFGPGTRLTVL.

At least ten counts were recorded for this clonotype. The chain recombines TRBV5-1 with TRBJ2-3; D possibly corresponds to TRBD1 (5 bases). This CDR3 is built from 14 residues. Germline V CDR1 and CDR2: SGHRS, YFSETQ. V lost 0 bases, J lost 1 base, and 6 bases lay in between. The CDR3 loop reads CASSLGRGTDTQYF. The CDR3 DNA reads as TGCGCCAGCAGCTTGGGCAGGGGCACAGATACGCAGTATTTT.

This clonotype was seen at least ten times. This rearrangement joins TRBV7-9 to TRBJ2-1; TRBD2 aligns across 7 bases. V lost 2 bases to trimming and J lost 3 bases; unmatched junction nucleotides: 7. This CDR3 region has 16 residues. In germline, CDR1 is SEHNR, CDR2 FQNEAQ (reference sequence). CDR3 nucleotide sequence: TGTGCCAGCAGCTTAATTTCGGGCGGGAGCTACAATGAGCAGTTCTTC. This codes for CASSLISGGSYNEQFF.

This sequence joins TRBV12-3 or TRBV12-4 and TRBJ1-1, with no clear D. The CDR3 loop spans 13 amino acids. Trimming cost V 3 bases and J 2 bases, with 7 bases left between them. This CDR3 is CASSFRSNTEAFF. The CDR3 region has the DNA TGTGCCAGCAGTTTCAGGAGTAACACTGAAGCTTTCTTT.

This chain connects TRBV6-6 to TRBJ1-2, with 8 nucleotides matching TRBD1. The CDR3 length is 14 residues. V dropped 4 bases and J dropped 4; count of bases not matched to a gene: 5. Germline V gives CDR1 MNHNY, CDR2 SVGAGI (reference sequence). In DNA form, the CDR3 reads TGTGCCAGCAGTTCCCAGGGGGCGGCCTATGGCTACACCTTC. Amino acids: CASSSQGAAYGYTF.

This rearrangement joins TRBV5-1 to TRBJ1-5; D is unresolved. Trimming took 0 bases from V and 3 from J, leaving 10 bases between them. The CDR3 is 15 residues long. The germline gives CDR1 SGHRS, CDR2 YFSETQ. DNA for the CDR3: TGCGCCAGCAGCTTGGCCGGACGGGACAATCAGCCCCAGCATTTT. Protein: CASSLAGRDNQPQHF.